This TCR beta chain was obtained from a study of blood T cell repertoires in COVID-19. Germline CDR1 is ENHRY and CDR2 is SYGVKD. V lost 3 bases, J lost 7 bases, and 10 bases stayed unmatched. The CDR3 totals 16 residues. Method: immunoSEQ multiplex PCR; TCRdb's copy keeps in-frame clones and lacks some. Among over 15,000 clones listed, approximately 88% were seen once. The TCR comes from a man aged 55 to 70 with acute or convalescent COVID-19. The sequenced sample was peripheral blood. The chain joins TRBV10-3 to TRBJ2-2, with 8 positions matching TRBD1. The CDR3 region has the DNA TGTGCCATCAGTGAATCGTCAGGGGGCTCTGGCGGGGAGCTGTTTTTT. Its protein product is CAISESSGGSGGELFF.